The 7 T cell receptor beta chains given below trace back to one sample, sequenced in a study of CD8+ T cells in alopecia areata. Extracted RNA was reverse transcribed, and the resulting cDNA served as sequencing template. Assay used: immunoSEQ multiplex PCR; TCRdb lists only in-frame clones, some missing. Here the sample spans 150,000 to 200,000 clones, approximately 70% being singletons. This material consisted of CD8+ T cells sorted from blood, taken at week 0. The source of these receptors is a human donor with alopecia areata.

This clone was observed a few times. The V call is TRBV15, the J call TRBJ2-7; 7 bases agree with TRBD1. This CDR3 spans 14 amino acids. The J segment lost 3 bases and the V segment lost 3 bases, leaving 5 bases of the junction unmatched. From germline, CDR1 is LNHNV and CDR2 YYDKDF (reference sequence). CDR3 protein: CATSSGTASYEQYF. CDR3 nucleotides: TGTGCCACCAGCAGTGGGACAGCAAGCTACGAGCAGTACTTC.

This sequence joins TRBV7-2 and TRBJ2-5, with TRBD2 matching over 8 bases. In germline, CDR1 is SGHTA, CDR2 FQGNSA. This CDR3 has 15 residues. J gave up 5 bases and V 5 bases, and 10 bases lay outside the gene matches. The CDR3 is CASSPPGTRRETQYF. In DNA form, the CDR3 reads TGTGCCAGCAGCCCCCCGGGGACTAGACGTGAGACCCAGTACTTC.

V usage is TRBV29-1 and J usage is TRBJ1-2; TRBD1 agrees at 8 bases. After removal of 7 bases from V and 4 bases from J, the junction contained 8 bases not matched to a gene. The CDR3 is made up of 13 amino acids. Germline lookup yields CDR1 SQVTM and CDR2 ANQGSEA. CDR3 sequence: CSARTGNFYGYTF. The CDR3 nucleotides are TGCAGCGCTAGGACAGGGAACTTCTATGGCTACACCTTC.

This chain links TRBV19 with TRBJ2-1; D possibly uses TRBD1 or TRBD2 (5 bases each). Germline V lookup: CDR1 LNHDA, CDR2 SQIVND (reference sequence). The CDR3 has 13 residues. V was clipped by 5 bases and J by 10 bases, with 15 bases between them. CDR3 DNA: TGTGCCAGTAGTCCGTCTTCGGGGACCGAGCAGTTCTTC. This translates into CASSPSSGTEQFF. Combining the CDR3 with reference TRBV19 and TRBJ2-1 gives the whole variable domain DGGITQSPKYLFRKEGQNVTLSCEQNLNHDAMYWYRQDPGQGLRLIYYSQIVNDFQKGDIAEGYSVSREKKESFPLTVTSAQKNPTAFYLCASSPSSGTEQFFGPGTRLTVL.

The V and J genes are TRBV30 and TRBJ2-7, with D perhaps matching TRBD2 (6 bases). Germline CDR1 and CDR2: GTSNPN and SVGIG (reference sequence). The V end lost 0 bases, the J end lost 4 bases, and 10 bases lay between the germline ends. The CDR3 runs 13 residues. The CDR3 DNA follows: TGTGCCTGGAGTGTAAAGGGGAGGTACGAGCAGTACTTC. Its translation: CAWSVKGRYEQYF.

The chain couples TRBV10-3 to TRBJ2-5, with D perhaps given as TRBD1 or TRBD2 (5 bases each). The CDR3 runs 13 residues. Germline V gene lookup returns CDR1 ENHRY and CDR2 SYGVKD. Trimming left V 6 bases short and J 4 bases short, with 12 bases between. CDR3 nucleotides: TGTGCCATCAGGGGGGAGTATGGAGAGACCCAGTACTTC. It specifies CAIRGEYGETQYF.

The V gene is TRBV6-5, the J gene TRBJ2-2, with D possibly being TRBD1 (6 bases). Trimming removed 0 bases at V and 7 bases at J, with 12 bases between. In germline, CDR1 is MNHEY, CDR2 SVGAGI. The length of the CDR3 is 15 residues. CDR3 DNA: TGTGCCAGCAGTTACTCACAGGGTGGATTCGGGGAGCTGTTTTTT. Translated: CASSYSQGGFGELFF.